A single sample gave rise to the 2 T cell receptor beta chains below, sequenced in a study of cytomegalovirus exposure and HLA in healthy donors. PCR used 60 Vbeta primers and 13 Jbeta primers. Libraries were prepared by immunoSEQ multiplex PCR; TCRdb keeps only in-frame clonotypes and omits some of them. The repertoire includes about 200,000 clones, approximately 78% of them detected once, and around 1.7% sits in the top ten. Source material: PBMCs. The receptors were gathered from a woman in her late teens or twenties in good health and CMV-seronegative.

V usage is TRBV7-2 and J usage is TRBJ2-6; tentative D call: TRBD1 (6 bases). From germline, CDR1 is SGHTA and CDR2 FQGNSA. With 5 bases removed from V and 0 bases from J, the gap between germline ends came to 8 bases. The CDR3 is 15 amino acids. CDR3 in DNA: TGTGCCAGCAGCCGAGGGGGCTCTGGGGCCAACGTCCTGACTTTC. Translation gives CASSRGGSGANVLTF.

This chain uses TRBV30 with TRBJ1-5; D is perhaps TRBD1 (6 bases). The V end was cut by 5 bases, the J end by 2 bases, with 10 bases between. CDR3 size: 13 residues. Germline V lookup: CDR1 GTSNPN, CDR2 SVGIG (reference sequence). The CDR3 sequence: CAWSRQGNQPQHF. The DNA of the CDR3 is TGTGCCTGGTCCAGACAGGGCAATCAGCCCCAGCATTTT. Based on the CDR3 plus reference TRBV30 and TRBJ1-5, the full variable domain is SQTIHQWPATLVQPVGSPLSLECTVEGTSNPNLYWYRQAAGRGLQLLFYSVGIGQISSEVPQNLSASRPQDRQFILSSKKLLLSDSGFYLCAWSRQGNQPQHFGDGTRLSIL.